A selection of T cell receptor beta chains follows, all from one sample in a study of blood T cell repertoires in COVID-19. Sequencing used immunoSEQ multiplex PCR; TCRdb keeps in-frame clones, though not all of them. This sample has about 100,000 clones, with roughly 88% found just once. Sequenced material: peripheral blood. These receptors were obtained from a human donor in a cohort sampled during active COVID-19. The CDR3 runs from the conserved cysteine through the conserved F or W. A D gene is named only where the DNA matches it firmly. Clone size is not always given. Where it is, it says once, few, many or a class for expanded clones.

TRBJ2-7 . 15 . TRBV5-1 CASSPQGMGSYEQYF TGCGCCAGCAGTCCTCAGGGGATGGGATCCTACGAGCAGTACTTC
TRBJ2-7 TRBD1 16 few TRBV7-9 CASSPNSGTGRTEQYF TGTGCCAGCAGCCCAAACTCCGGGACAGGTAGGACCGAGCAGTACTTC
TRBJ2-7 . 15 . TRBV5-4 CASSFSWEARSEQYF TGTGCCAGCAGCTTTTCCTGGGAGGCCCGGAGCGAGCAGTACTTC
TRBJ2-5 . 15 . TRBV11-3 CASSARRGGEETQYF TGTGCCAGCAGCGCCCGGCGAGGCGGTGAGGAGACCCAGTACTTC
TRBJ2-7 . 12 . TRBV7-9 CASHPRVYEQYF TGTGCCAGCCACCCCCGGGTCTACGAGCAGTACTTC
TRBJ2-1 . 15 . TRBV15 CATSTSREAYNEQFF TGTGCCACCAGCACATCCAGGGAAGCATACAATGAGCAGTTCTTC
TRBJ1-5 TRBD1 14 . TRBV5-1 CASSLTGENQPQHF TGCGCCAGCAGCTTGACAGGGGAAAATCAGCCCCAGCATTTT
TRBJ1-6 TRBD1 16 . TRBV5-1 CASSLAPTGTNSPLHF TGCGCCAGCAGCTTGGCCCCGACAGGGACCAATTCACCCCTCCACTTT
TRBJ2-2 TRBD1 15 few TRBV6-2/TRBV6-3 CASSDRVEATGELFF TGTGCCAGCAGCGACAGGGTCGAGGCCACCGGGGAGCTGTTTTTT
TRBJ1-6 TRBD1 16 . TRBV28 CASSRDFRTGDSPLHF TGTGCCAGCAGCAGGGACTTTAGGACAGGCGATTCGCCCCTCCACTTT
TRBJ1-2 TRBD1 17 . TRBV2 CASSEASQDRGGYGYTF TGTGCCAGCAGTGAAGCGAGTCAGGACAGGGGTGGATATGGCTACACCTTC
TRBJ2-2 TRBD1 16 once TRBV10-3 CATAPAGTGNTGELFF TGTGCCACCGCGCCAGCCGGGACAGGGAACACCGGGGAGCTGTTTTTT
TRBJ1-1 . 13 . TRBV27 CASSMTVNTEAFF TGTGCCAGCAGTATGACAGTGAACACTGAAGCTTTCTTT
TRBJ2-3 TRBD2 11 . TRBV28 CATGGVDTQYF TGTGCCACTGGGGGGGTAGATACGCAGTATTTT
TRBJ2-1 . 14 once TRBV28 CASSLERLYNEQFF TGTGCCAGCAGTTTAGAGCGCTTATACAATGAGCAGTTCTTC
TRBJ1-5 . 15 . TRBV19 CASSIYRVSNQPQHF TGTGCCAGTAGTATCTACAGGGTCAGCAATCAGCCCCAGCATTTT
TRBJ2-7 . 12 . TRBV30 CAWSALSYEQYF TGTGCCTGGAGTGCCCTGTCCTACGAGCAGTACTTC
TRBJ2-7 TRBD2 14 . TRBV7-2 CASSPSGTLSEQYF TGTGCCAGCAGCCCTAGCGGGACCCTATCTGAGCAGTACTTC
TRBJ1-2 TRBD1 15 few TRBV27 CASSLLGQGAYGYTF TGTGCCAGCAGTTTACTGGGACAGGGGGCATATGGCTACACCTTC
TRBJ2-2 . 14 . TRBV3-1/TRBV3-2 CASADYPNTGELFF TGTGCCAGCGCAGACTATCCGAACACCGGGGAGCTGTTTTTT
TRBJ1-1 . 15 . TRBV11-2 CASSLDPGIRAEAFF TGTGCCAGCAGCTTAGATCCGGGGATTCGTGCTGAAGCTTTCTTT
TRBJ2-1 TRBD2 14 . TRBV9 CASSVSGNYNEQFF TGTGCCAGCAGCGTAAGCGGGAATTACAATGAGCAGTTCTTC
TRBJ1-5 . 16 . TRBV28 CASTLNGGANNQPQHF TGTGCCAGCACCTTGAATGGGGGGGCAAACAATCAGCCCCAGCATTTT
TRBJ1-2 . 13 . TRBV6-5 CASRAAASNGYTF TGTGCCAGCAGAGCCGCGGCGTCCAATGGCTACACCTTC
TRBJ1-5 . 13 . TRBV11-2 CASALDSNQPQHF TGTGCCAGCGCCCTCGACTCTAATCAGCCCCAGCATTTT
TRBJ2-7 TRBD2 13 . TRBV12-3/TRBV12-4 CASSLRGGYEQYF TGTGCCAGCAGTTTACGGGGAGGGTACGAGCAGTACTTC
TRBJ2-2 . 16 . TRBV7-2 CASSLGAGRSTGELFF TGTGCCAGCAGCTTAGGGGCGGGCCGGAGCACCGGGGAGCTGTTTTTT
TRBJ1-1 TRBD1 13 once TRBV27 CASSWDSSAEAFF TGTGCCAGCAGTTGGGACAGTTCCGCTGAAGCTTTCTTT
TRBJ2-2 TRBD1 16 . TRBV28 CASSPRGRGLTGELFF TGTGCCAGCAGTCCCCGAGGTAGGGGGCTCACCGGGGAGCTGTTTTTT
TRBJ1-5 . 11 . TRBV19 CANLDDQPQHF TGTGCCAACCTAGACGATCAGCCCCAGCATTTT
TRBJ2-2 TRBD2 15 . TRBV6-5 CASSSGTTNTGELFF TGTGCCAGCAGTTCCGGGACTACCAACACCGGGGAGCTGTTTTTT
TRBJ1-2 . 17 . TRBV19 CASSISGSPNRAYGYTF TGTGCCAGTAGTATATCCGGGAGTCCCAACCGGGCCTATGGCTACACCTTC
TRBJ2-7 . 12 once TRBV15 CATSREGSEQYF TGTGCCACCAGCAGAGAGGGGAGCGAGCAGTACTTC
TRBJ2-5 . 13 . TRBV9 CASSVGGQETQYF TGTGCCAGCAGCGTAGGCGGCCAAGAGACCCAGTACTTC
TRBJ2-7 . 12 . TRBV7-9 CASEGVSYEQYF TGTGCCAGCGAGGGGGTCTCCTACGAGCAGTACTTC
TRBJ1-1 . 12 few TRBV30 CAWSAGGTEAFF TGTGCCTGGAGCGCCGGAGGCACTGAAGCTTTCTTT
TRBJ2-2 . 15 . TRBV2 CASSEVRGRTGELFF TGTGCCAGCAGTGAAGTCAGGGGAAGGACCGGGGAGCTGTTTTTT
TRBJ1-1 . 12 . TRBV29-1 CSVGRAGTEAFF TGCAGCGTTGGCAGGGCTGGGACTGAAGCTTTCTTT
TRBJ1-4 . 15 . TRBV10-3 CAISEGAGINEKLFF TGTGCCATCAGTGAAGGGGCAGGGATTAATGAAAAACTGTTTTTT
TRBJ2-1 TRBD2 13 . TRBV12-3/TRBV12-4 CASSSGGGREQFF TGTGCCAGCAGTTCGGGGGGGGGACGTGAGCAGTTCTTC
TRBJ1-2 . 13 . TRBV6-2/TRBV6-3 CASSPPGNHGYTF TGTGCCAGCAGTCCCCCCGGGAACCACGGCTACACCTTC